This T cell receptor (beta chain) was identified during a study of PD-1 blockade in classical Hodgkin lymphoma. Germline CDR1 is SGHRS and CDR2 is YFSETQ. V was pared by 5 bases and J by 2 bases, with 3 bases of the junction left unmatched. This CDR3 comprises 13 residues. Relapse was seen in all patients after autologous stem cell transplantation, and brentuximab vedotin exposure was variable. Complete response, partial response or progressive disease was recorded as best response. Sequenced by immunoSEQ multiplex PCR; TCRdb stores in-frame clones only, minus some. The sample has some 100,000 clones; 85% to 90% are singletons. Findings and limits, study-wide: There remain no defined causes for the repertoire differences, which possibly reflect disease activity or prior therapy. Later analyses included only patients treated at least 1 year post-ASCT.

Notes on this clone: Its antigen remains unidentified.

The J gene is TRBJ2-5, the V gene TRBV5-1, with 7 bases fitting TRBD2. This clonotype was sampled from a human donor with classical Hodgkin lymphoma. Material: peripheral blood mononuclear cells (PBMCs), obtained before the second cycle of nivolumab. The CDR3 DNA reads as TGCGCCAGCAGACGGGGGGTTCAAGAGACCCAGTACTTC. Protein sequence: CASRRGVQETQYF.